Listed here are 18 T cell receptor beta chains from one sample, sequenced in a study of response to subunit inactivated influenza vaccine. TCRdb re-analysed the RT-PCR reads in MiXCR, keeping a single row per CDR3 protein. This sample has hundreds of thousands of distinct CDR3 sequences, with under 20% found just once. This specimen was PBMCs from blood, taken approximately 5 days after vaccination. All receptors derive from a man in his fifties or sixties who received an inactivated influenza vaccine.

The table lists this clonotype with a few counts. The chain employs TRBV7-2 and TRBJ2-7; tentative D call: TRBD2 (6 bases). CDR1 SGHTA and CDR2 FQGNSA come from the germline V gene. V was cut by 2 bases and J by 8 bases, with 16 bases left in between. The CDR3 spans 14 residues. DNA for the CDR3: TGTGCCAGCAGCTTAAGCGGAGGGAGCCAGCAGCAGTACTTC. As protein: CASSLSGGSQQQYF.

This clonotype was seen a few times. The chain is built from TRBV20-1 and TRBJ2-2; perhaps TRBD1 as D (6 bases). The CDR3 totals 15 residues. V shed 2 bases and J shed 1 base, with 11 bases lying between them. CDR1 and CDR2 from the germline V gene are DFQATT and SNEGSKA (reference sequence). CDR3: CSARPGQKNTGELFF. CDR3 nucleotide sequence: TGCAGTGCTAGACCTGGACAGAAGAACACCGGGGAGCTGTTTTTT.

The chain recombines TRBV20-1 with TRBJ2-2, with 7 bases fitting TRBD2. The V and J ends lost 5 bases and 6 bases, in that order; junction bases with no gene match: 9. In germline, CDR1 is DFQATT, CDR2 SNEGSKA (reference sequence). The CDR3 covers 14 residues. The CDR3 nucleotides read TGCAGTGCTGGAGCCCTCCGGGGGGCCGGGGAGCTGTTTTTT. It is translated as CSAGALRGAGELFF.

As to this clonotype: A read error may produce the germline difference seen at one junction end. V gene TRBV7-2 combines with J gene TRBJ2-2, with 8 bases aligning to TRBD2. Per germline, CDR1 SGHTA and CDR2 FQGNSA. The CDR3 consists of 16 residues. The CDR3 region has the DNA TGTGCTAGCAGCTGGAGCGGGAGAAGGGTCGGCGGGGAGCTGTTTTTT. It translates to CASSWSGRRVGGELFF.

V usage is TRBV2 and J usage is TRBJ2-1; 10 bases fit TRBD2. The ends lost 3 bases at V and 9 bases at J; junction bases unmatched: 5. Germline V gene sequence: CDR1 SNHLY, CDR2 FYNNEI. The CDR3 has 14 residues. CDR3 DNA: TGTGCCAGCAGTGAGGGACTAGCGTTTGTTGAGCAGTTCTTC. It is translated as CASSEGLAFVEQFF.

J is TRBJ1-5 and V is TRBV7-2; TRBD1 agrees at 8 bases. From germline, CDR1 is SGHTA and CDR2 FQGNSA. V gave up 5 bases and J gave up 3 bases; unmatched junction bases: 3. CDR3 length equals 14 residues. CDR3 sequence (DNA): TGTGCCAGCAGCCCGACAGGGGCCAATCAGCCCCAGCATTTT. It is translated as CASSPTGANQPQHF.

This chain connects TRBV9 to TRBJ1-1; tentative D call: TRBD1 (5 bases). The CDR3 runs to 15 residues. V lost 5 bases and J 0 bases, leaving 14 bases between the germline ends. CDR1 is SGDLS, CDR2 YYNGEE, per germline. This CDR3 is CASSLNQGLNTEAFF. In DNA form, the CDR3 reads TGTGCCAGCAGTCTTAACCAGGGTTTGAACACTGAAGCTTTCTTT.

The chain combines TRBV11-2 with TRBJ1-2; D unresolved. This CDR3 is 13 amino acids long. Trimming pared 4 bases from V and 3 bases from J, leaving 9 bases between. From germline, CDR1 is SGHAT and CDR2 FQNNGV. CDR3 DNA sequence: TGTGCCAGCAGCTCCTGGAAATACTATGGCTACACCTTC. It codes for CASSSWKYYGYTF.

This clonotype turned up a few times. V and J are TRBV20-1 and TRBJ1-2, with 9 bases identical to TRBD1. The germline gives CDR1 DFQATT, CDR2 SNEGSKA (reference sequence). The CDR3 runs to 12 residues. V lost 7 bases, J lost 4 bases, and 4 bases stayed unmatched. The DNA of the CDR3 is TGCAGTGTTCCGACAGGGGGCTATGGCTACACCTTC. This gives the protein CSVPTGGYGYTF.

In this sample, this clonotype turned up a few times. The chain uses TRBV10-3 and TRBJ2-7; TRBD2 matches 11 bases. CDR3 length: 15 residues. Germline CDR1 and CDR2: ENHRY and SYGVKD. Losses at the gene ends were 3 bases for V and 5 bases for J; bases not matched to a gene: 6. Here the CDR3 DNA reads TGTGCCATCAGTGATCCCACTAGCGGGAGCAACGAGCAGTACTTC. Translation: CAISDPTSGSNEQYF.

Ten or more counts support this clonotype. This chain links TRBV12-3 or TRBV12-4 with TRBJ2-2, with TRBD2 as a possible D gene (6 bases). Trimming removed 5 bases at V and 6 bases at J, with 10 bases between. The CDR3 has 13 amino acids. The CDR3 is CASSTREAGELFF. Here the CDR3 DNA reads TGTGCCAGCAGTACCAGGGAGGCCGGGGAGCTGTTTTTT.

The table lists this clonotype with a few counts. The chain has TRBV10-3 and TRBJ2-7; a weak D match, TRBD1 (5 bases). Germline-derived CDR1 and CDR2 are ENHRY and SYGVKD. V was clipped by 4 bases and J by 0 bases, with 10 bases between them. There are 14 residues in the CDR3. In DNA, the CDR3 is TGTGCCATCAGTGTAGAGGACAACTCCTACGAGCAGTACTTC. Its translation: CAISVEDNSYEQYF.

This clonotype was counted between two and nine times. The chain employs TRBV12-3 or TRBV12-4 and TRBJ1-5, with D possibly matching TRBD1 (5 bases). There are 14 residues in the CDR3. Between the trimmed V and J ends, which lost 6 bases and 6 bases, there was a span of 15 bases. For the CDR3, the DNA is TGTGCCAGCAGCGCGCCCGGGACGGGTCAGCCCCAGCATTTT. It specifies CASSAPGTGQPQHF.

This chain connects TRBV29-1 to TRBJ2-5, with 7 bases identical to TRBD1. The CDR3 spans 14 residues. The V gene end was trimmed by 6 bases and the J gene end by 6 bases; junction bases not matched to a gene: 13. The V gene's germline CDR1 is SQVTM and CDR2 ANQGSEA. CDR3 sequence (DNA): TGCAGCGTCCCCGTTACAGGGGCGGGCAAGACCCAGTACTTC. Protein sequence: CSVPVTGAGKTQYF. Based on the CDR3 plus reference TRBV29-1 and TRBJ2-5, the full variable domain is SAVISQKPSRDICQRGTSLTIQCQVDSQVTMMFWYRQQPGQSLTLIATANQGSEATYESGFVIDKFPISRPNLTFSTLTVSNMSPEDSSIYLCSVPVTGAGKTQYFGPGTRLLVL.

CDR3 nucleotides: TGTGCCAGCTCACCCTTTGGACGGAATTCCTACGAGCAGTACTTC. This translates into CASSPFGRNSYEQYF. The chain uses TRBV18 and TRBJ2-7; the D is unclear. The germline CDR1 and CDR2 sequences are KGHSH and LQKENI. CDR3 size: 15 residues. Trimming shortened V by 3 bases and J by 1 base, and 13 bases separated the two germline ends.

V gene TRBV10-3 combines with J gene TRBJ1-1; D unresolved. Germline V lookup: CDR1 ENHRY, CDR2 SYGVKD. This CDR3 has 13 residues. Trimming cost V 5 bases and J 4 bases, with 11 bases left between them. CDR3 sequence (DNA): TGTGCCATCAGTAGAGACCTCACCACTGAAGCTTTCTTT. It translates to CAISRDLTTEAFF.

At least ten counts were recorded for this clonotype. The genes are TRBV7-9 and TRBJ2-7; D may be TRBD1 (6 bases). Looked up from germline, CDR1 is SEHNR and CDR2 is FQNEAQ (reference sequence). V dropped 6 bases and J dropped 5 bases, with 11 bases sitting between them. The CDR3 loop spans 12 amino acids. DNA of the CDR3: TGTGCCAGCAGTTTGTCAGGGGACGAGCAGTACTTC. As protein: CASSLSGDEQYF. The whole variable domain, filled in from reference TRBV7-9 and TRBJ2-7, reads DTGVSQNPRHKITKRGQNVTFRCDPISEHNRLYWYRQTLGQGPEFLTYFQNEAQLEKSRLLSDRFSAERPKGSFSTLEIQRTEQGDSAMYLCASSLSGDEQYFGPGTRLTVT.

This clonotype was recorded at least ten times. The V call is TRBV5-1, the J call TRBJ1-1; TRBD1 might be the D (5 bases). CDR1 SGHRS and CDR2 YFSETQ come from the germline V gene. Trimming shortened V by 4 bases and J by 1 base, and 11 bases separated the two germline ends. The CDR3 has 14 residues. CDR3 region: CASSDGTGNTEAFF. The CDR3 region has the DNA TGCGCCAGCAGCGACGGGACGGGGAACACTGAAGCTTTCTTT.